Following are 29 T cell receptor beta chains from one sample sequenced in a study of cytomegalovirus exposure and HLA in healthy donors. The PCR used 60 Vbeta and 13 Jbeta primers. Clones were sequenced by immunoSEQ multiplex PCR, and TCRdb holds only the in-frame ones, with some missing. This repertoire shows about 7,200 clones, 51% found once; its top ten account for about 6%. Sequenced input: PBMCs. The receptor set was obtained from a man aged 25-45 years in good health and CMV-seropositive.

CDR3 loop: CASSQLTGANEKLFF. The CDR3 DNA reads as TGCGCCAGCAGCCAATTGACAGGGGCTAATGAAAAACTGTTTTTT. This chain uses TRBV4-1 with TRBJ1-4; 8 nucleotides agree with TRBD1. The CDR3 loop spans 15 amino acids. The V gene's germline CDR1 is MGHRA and CDR2 YSYEKL. The V gene end was trimmed by 2 bases and the J gene end by 3 bases; junction bases not matched to a gene: 2.

This clone showed up just a few times. The rearrangement uses TRBV7-2 and TRBJ1-3; D uncertain. V lost 5 bases and J lost 3, with 23 bases in between. This CDR3 has 18 amino acids. Germline CDR1 reads SGHTA; CDR2 reads FQGNSA. The CDR3 here is CASSLTSPGWAFGNTIYF. The DNA of the CDR3 is TGTGCCAGCAGCCTCACATCGCCGGGATGGGCCTTTGGAAACACCATATATTTT.

The rearrangement joins TRBV10-2 to TRBJ1-5, with D perhaps TRBD1 (5 bases). The germline V and J ends were trimmed by 7 bases and 3 bases, with 10 bases remaining between them. Germline V lookup: CDR1 WSHSY, CDR2 SAAADI. The CDR3 has 13 residues. Here the CDR3 reads CASTSGNNQPQHF. The DNA of the CDR3 is TGCGCCAGCACTTCAGGGAACAATCAGCCCCAGCATTTT.

V and J are TRBV7-9 and TRBJ1-6, with D maybe TRBD1 (6 bases). Germline CDR1 SEHNR, CDR2 FQNEAQ (reference sequence). The V and J ends lost 4 bases and 5 bases respectively, with 12 bases between them. This CDR3 contains 15 residues. The CDR3 is CASSYRDTHNSPLHF. The CDR3 DNA follows: TGTGCCAGCAGCTACAGGGACACCCATAATTCACCCCTCCACTTT.

The V gene is TRBV11-2, the J gene TRBJ1-4, with TRBD1 identical over 10 bases. This CDR3 has 14 amino acids. The germline CDR1 and CDR2 sequences are SGHAT and FQNNGV. Trimming cost V 5 bases and J 6 bases; bases outside gene matches: 3. The CDR3 loop reads CASSPGQGYEKLFF. The CDR3 region has the DNA TGTGCCAGCAGCCCGGGACAGGGGTATGAAAAACTGTTTTTT. Looking up the rest from reference TRBV11-2 and TRBJ1-4 gives the full variable domain: EAGVAQSPRYKIIEKRQSVAFWCNPISGHATLYWYQQILGQGPKLLIQFQNNGVVDDSQLPKDRFSAERLKGVDSTLKIQPAKLEDSAVYLCASSPGQGYEKLFFGSGTQLSVL.

V usage is TRBV30 and J usage is TRBJ1-1, with a weak D call TRBD1 (6 bases). V shed 1 base and J shed 6 bases, with 9 bases lying between them. Germline V gene sequence: CDR1 GTSNPN, CDR2 SVGIG (reference sequence). The length of the CDR3 is 12 residues. Here the CDR3 reads CAWSEGGSEAFF. For the CDR3, the DNA is TGTGCCTGGAGTGAGGGGGGGTCTGAAGCTTTCTTT.

With respect to this clone: The CDR3 ends on some other residue instead of the conserved phenylalanine or tryptophan, so this is likely a read error. This chain joins TRBV29-1 and TRBJ2-2, with 7 bases aligning to TRBD2. Germline loops: CDR1 SQVTM, CDR2 ANQGSEA. The junction had 8 bases not matched to a gene; V was cut back by 5 bases and J by 2 bases. This CDR3 is 15 amino acids long. CDR3 loop: CSVSFTGGNTGELFV. CDR3 coding DNA: TGCAGCGTTAGTTTTACGGGGGGAAACACCGGGGAGCTGTTTGTT.

V is TRBV30 and J is TRBJ2-1; TRBD2 is a possible D gene (5 bases). The CDR3 consists of 12 residues. Germline lookup yields CDR1 GTSNPN and CDR2 SVGIG (reference sequence). The V and J ends lost 5 bases and 1 base respectively, with 6 bases between them. The CDR3 DNA follows: TGTGCCTGGGGACTGTCCTACAATGAGCAGTTCTTC. It is translated as CAWGLSYNEQFF.

This clone showed up just once. J is TRBJ2-7 and V is TRBV28, with 10 positions matching TRBD2. The CDR3 is 13 residues long. The junction had 3 bases not matched to a gene; V was cut back by 7 bases and J by 3 bases. Germline values: CDR1 MDHEN, CDR2 SYDVKM. The CDR3 region has the DNA TGTGCCAGCACTAGCGGGAGTAACTACGAGCAGTACTTC. It encodes CASTSGSNYEQYF.

This chain joins TRBV5-4 and TRBJ1-6, with TRBD1 as a possible D gene (5 bases). V was trimmed by 3 bases and J by 0 bases, leaving 13 bases between them. The germline V gene has CDR1 SGHNT and CDR2 YYREEE (reference sequence). The CDR3 has 17 residues. In DNA, the CDR3 is TGTGCCAGCAGCTCTGGCGGGGCCGGCTCCTATAATTCACCCCTCCACTTT. It encodes CASSSGGAGSYNSPLHF.

This clone was counted a few times. This sequence joins TRBV29-1 and TRBJ1-1; D is undetermined. The CDR3 extends over 13 amino acids. Trimming removed 1 base from V and 1 base from J, with 7 bases in between. Germline lookup yields CDR1 SQVTM and CDR2 ANQGSEA. Here the CDR3 reads CSVEVIENTEAFF. The CDR3 DNA reads as TGCAGCGTTGAAGTGATAGAGAACACTGAAGCTTTCTTT.

This clone has only a few counts. This rearrangement joins TRBV4-3 to TRBJ2-3; 13 bases align to TRBD2. Per germline, CDR1 LGHNA and CDR2 YSLEER. The CDR3 length is 17 residues. The V and J ends lost 4 bases and 4 bases, in that order; junction bases with no gene match: 8. The CDR3 DNA is TGCGCCAGCAGCCCTGGACTAGCGGGAGATAGCCCAGATACGCAGTATTTT. Its protein product is CASSPGLAGDSPDTQYF.

The chain has TRBV25-1 and TRBJ1-1, with 7 bases that match TRBD1. Germline V gene sequence: CDR1 MGHDK, CDR2 SYGVNS. CDR3 length: 15 residues. J lost 3 bases, V lost 6 bases, and 10 bases had no gene match. The CDR3 loop is CASRGTDRADTEAFF. Written as DNA, the CDR3 is TGTGCCAGCAGGGGAACTGACAGGGCGGACACTGAAGCTTTCTTT.

This chain connects TRBV29-1 to TRBJ1-2; TRBD1 matches 10 bases. The germline V gene encodes CDR1 SQVTM and CDR2 ANQGSEA. The CDR3 runs to 13 residues. J lost 7 bases, V lost 4 bases, and 6 bases had no gene match. CDR3 DNA: TGCAGCGTTGGGACAGGGGGTCTTGGTGGCTACACCTTC. Translating gives CSVGTGGLGGYTF.

The rearrangement uses TRBV6-5 and TRBJ2-5, with TRBD2 matching over 12 bases. The CDR3 consists of 13 residues. CDR1 and CDR2 from the germline V gene are MNHEY and SVGAGI. V lost 6 bases and J lost 4; bases outside the gene matches: 0. The CDR3 nucleotides read TGTGCCAGCAGGGGACTAGCGGGAGAGACCCAGTACTTC. This sequence encodes CASRGLAGETQYF.

This clone was detected a few times. This sequence joins TRBV19 and TRBJ2-7, with a tentative D call TRBD2 (5 bases). Germline values: CDR1 LNHDA, CDR2 SQIVND (reference sequence). This CDR3 has 13 amino acids. V lost 8 bases and J 2 bases, leaving 13 bases between the germline ends. Here the CDR3 DNA reads TGTGCCAGTGGGCGGAGGAGCGCCTACGAGCAGTACTTC. Protein product: CASGRRSAYEQYF.

CDR3 coding DNA: TGCAGCGTTGAAAAGTTGGAGCAGGAGCAGTTCTTC. It encodes CSVEKLEQEQFF. This chain connects TRBV29-1 to TRBJ2-1; no definite D call. V shed 2 bases and J shed 10 bases, with 12 bases lying between them. The CDR3 runs 12 residues. Germline V CDR1 and CDR2: SQVTM, ANQGSEA.

This clone was counted a few times. The chain is built from TRBV30 and TRBJ1-1, with unresolved D. The CDR3 covers 12 residues. The germline V gene encodes CDR1 GTSNPN and CDR2 SVGIG (reference sequence). V lost 8 bases and J 4 bases, leaving 14 bases between the germline ends. The CDR3 loop reads CAQSRGFTEAFF. CDR3 sequence (DNA): TGTGCCCAGTCGCGCGGGTTCACTGAAGCTTTCTTT.

V gene TRBV29-1 combines with J gene TRBJ1-1; D ambiguous. This CDR3 is 13 amino acids long. CDR1 is SQVTM and CDR2 is ANQGSEA in the germline V gene. V lost 6 bases to trimming and J lost 1 base, with 12 bases between them. As DNA, the CDR3 is TGCAGCGTCGTACCGGAGAAGAACACTGAAGCTTTCTTT. Its translation: CSVVPEKNTEAFF.

The genes are TRBV4-2 and TRBJ2-5; 9 bases map to TRBD1. The CDR3 is 16 residues long. Germline-derived CDR1 and CDR2 are LGHNA and YNFKEQ. V lost 1 base to trimming and J lost 5 bases; unmatched junction nucleotides: 8. The CDR3 sequence is CASSQVTGGAGETQYF. DNA for the CDR3: TGTGCCAGCAGCCAAGTTACAGGGGGCGCCGGGGAGACCCAGTACTTC.

The gene calls are TRBV11-3 and TRBJ2-1, with D unresolved. Trimming took off 1 base at V and 9 bases at J, with 10 bases between the two ends. The CDR3 is 13 residues long. The germline V gene encodes CDR1 SGHNT and CDR2 YENEEA. The CDR3 coding sequence is TGTGCCAGCAGCTTAGTTTTTTTGAGTGAGCAGTTCTTC. This gives the protein CASSLVFLSEQFF.

The rearrangement links TRBV4-3 to TRBJ2-3, with D unresolved. This CDR3 comprises 15 residues. Trimming shortened V by 0 bases and J by 0 bases, and 7 bases separated the two germline ends. Germline V gene data show CDR1 as LGHNA and CDR2 as YSLEER. CDR3 protein: CASSQDALSTDTQYF. CDR3 sequence (DNA): TGCGCCAGCAGCCAAGACGCACTTAGCACAGATACGCAGTATTTT.

The V call is TRBV7-2, the J call TRBJ1-6, with TRBD1 matching over 7 bases. Trimming cost V 3 bases and J 7 bases; bases outside gene matches: 3. The germline V gene encodes CDR1 SGHTA and CDR2 FQGNSA. There are 14 residues in the CDR3. CDR3 in DNA: TGTGCCAGCAGCTTGGGACAGATAAATTCACCCCTCCACTTT. Its translation: CASSLGQINSPLHF.

This clone was seen a handful of times. This rearrangement joins TRBV5-1 to TRBJ2-1, with D possibly matching TRBD2 (6 bases). The CDR3 runs 15 residues. Germline V gene lookup returns CDR1 SGHRS and CDR2 YFSETQ. Trimming took off 2 bases at V and 7 bases at J, with 16 bases between the two ends. CDR3 region: CASSFLLAGGNEQFF. The CDR3 DNA sequence: TGCGCCAGCAGCTTTTTGCTAGCAGGAGGGAATGAGCAGTTCTTC. The full variable domain, with the rest looked up from reference TRBV5-1 and TRBJ2-1, is KAGVTQTPRYLIKTRGQQVTLSCSPISGHRSVSWYQQTPGQGLQFLFEYFSETQRNKGNFPGRFSGRQFSNSRSEMNVSTLELGDSALYLCASSFLLAGGNEQFFGPGTRLTVL.

This clone is labeled medium-sized (0.01 to 0.1%). The CDR3 protein is CASSLGFGTEAFF. CDR3 DNA sequence: TGTGCCAGCAGCTTGGGATTCGGGACTGAAGCTTTCTTT. The chain uses TRBV5-6 and TRBJ1-1; D gene unclear. Germline lookup yields CDR1 SGHDT and CDR2 YYEEEE. This CDR3 has 13 amino acids. Trimming removed 0 bases at V and 5 bases at J, with 8 bases between.

By proportion, this clone is medium-sized. The chain carries TRBV25-1 and TRBJ2-3; TRBD1 agrees at 8 bases. The CDR3 is made up of 15 amino acids. With 2 bases clipped from V and 2 bases from J, the junction kept 3 bases outside the gene matches. Germline V gives CDR1 MGHDK, CDR2 SYGVNS. The CDR3 protein is CASSEAGQATDTQYF. In DNA, the CDR3 is TGTGCCAGCAGTGAAGCGGGACAGGCCACAGATACGCAGTATTTT.

V and J are TRBV6-1 and TRBJ1-2; 7 bases align to TRBD1. CDR1 is MNHNS, CDR2 SASEGT, per germline. There are 13 residues in the CDR3. J gave up 7 bases and V 6 bases, and 8 bases lay outside the gene matches. DNA for the CDR3: TGTGCCAGCAGAGCTACAGGGGAGGCTGGCTACACCTTC. It is translated as CASRATGEAGYTF.

The chain couples TRBV6-4 to TRBJ2-2; 8 bases match TRBD1. The V and J ends lost 2 bases and 4 bases, in that order; junction bases with no gene match: 3. Germline assignment: CDR1 MRHNA and CDR2 SNTAGT. This CDR3 spans 15 amino acids. For the CDR3, the DNA is TGTGCCAGCAGTGACAACAGGGGGAGCACCGGGGAGCTGTTTTTT. This sequence encodes CASSDNRGSTGELFF.

This chain connects TRBV25-1 to TRBJ2-5, with 7 positions matching TRBD1. Per germline, CDR1 MGHDK and CDR2 SYGVNS. The V gene end was trimmed by 3 bases and the J gene end by 3 bases; junction bases not matched to a gene: 4. The CDR3 has 14 amino acids. CDR3 bases: TGTGCCAGCAGTGACCTTGACAGGGAAGAGACCCAGTACTTC. It translates to CASSDLDREETQYF. The full variable domain, completed using reference TRBV25-1 and TRBJ2-5, is EADIYQTPRYLVIGTGKKITLECSQTMGHDKMYWYQQDPGMELHLIHYSYGVNSTEKGDLSSESTVSRIRTEHFPLTLESARPSHTSQYLCASSDLDREETQYFGPGTRLLVL.